The present T cell receptor beta chain was sequenced within a study of shared clonotypes between healthy human individuals (TCRdb year 2020). For context, the study as a whole: The cohort included a few men and a couple of women between 18 and 49 years of age. For each donor, three plates each were used for CD4 naive and CD4 memory, two plates were used for CD8 naive, and one plate was used for CD8 memory. The study deeply sequenced blood TCR repertoires of roughly five healthy adults to estimate repertoire size and the extent of clonotype sharing between individuals. Libraries were prepared and TCR repertoires were sequenced by different laboratories using diverse techniques, in order to increase sequencing depth and limit assay-specific biases. Per donor, leukapheresis produced somewhere between about 0.94 and 9 billion PBMCs.

TCR CDR3 regions were amplified from genomic DNA by multiplex PCR using the deep immunoSEQ assay. Genomic DNA extracted from each cell subset was distributed evenly over all wells of several immunoSEQ 96-well plates, and each plate served as one replicate. Each replicate PCR for sorted subsets received around 200 ng genomic DNA, equal to tens of thousands of T cell genomes. The purified libraries were quantified using a Qubit 3.0 fluorometer, sized with a Bioanalyzer 2100, and then quantified again using the KAPA Library Quantification kit. Every immunoSEQ 96-well plate was sequenced on a dedicated single-read 150-cycle Illumina NextSeq 550 flow cell. Per the source publication's procedure: Because the immunoSEQ output included only junctional sequences and no quality scores, the filtering could not be the same as the filtering used for full-length reads. To assign V/J genes and CDR3, sequences were annotated against IMGT germline references using PyIR, a Python wrapper for IgBLAST v1.9. Reads were removed for weak V/J assignments (E-value above 1e-6), missing CDR3, stop codons, out-of-frame junctions, or ambiguous translated residues. V3J clonotypes were defined as sequences sharing the same inferred V gene, J gene, and CDR3 amino acid sequence. Percentage overlap between repertoires was calculated by dividing the number of shared unique clonotypes by the size of the smaller repertoire. RTK rarefaction, the Chao1 estimator, and Recon v2.1 estimates of unobserved clonotypes were used to assess repertoire richness. OLGA was used to compute generation probabilities for all TCRbeta clonotypes that the gDNA method yielded from a few donors. TCRdb obtained this table from immuneACCESS and retained in-frame rearrangements with V and J assigned. These tables miss some clones; where compared with another copy, unresolved V genes account for less than half of the shortfall, and the remainder is unexplained. Clone size and the V and J calls come from that table; the DNA yielded D and trimming. The sample data list about 2.3 million clones, and around 90% of these were observed just once. Approximately 0.4% of the sample is taken by the ten largest.

Paper-wide results and their limitations: Because the study included only a small number of donors, the genetic and exposure-history diversity represented was limited. Compared with non-shared clonotypes, clonotypes shared by all four sorted-subset donors had higher generation probabilities. Only blood was sampled, and tissue TCR repertoires likely differ from those in blood. Pairwise subsampling indicated that sequencing depth was expected to affect the degree of clonotype sharing among donors. Across a handful of donors, around 5% of naive CD4, approximately 4% of naive CD8, about 2% of memory CD4, and roughly 0.41% of memory CD8 clonotypes were shared. Even with the large sequencing depth, rarefaction of the sorted-subset datasets indicated that sequencing was incomplete. Larger estimated clonotype richness was generally found for naive subsets than for memory subsets.

CDR1 and CDR2, per the germline V gene, are SGHTA and FQGNSA. V lost 5 bases and J lost 9 bases; the stretch between them is 8 bases long. The CDR3 starts with the cysteine, ends with the phenylalanine, and has 12 residues. Kept here is only the CDR3 DNA, which spans 36 bases and is read in frame from base 1. The donors were healthy, HIV-negative adults with no recently reported acute infections or vaccinations. All donors were Caucasian adults living in Nashville, Tennessee, USA. CD4+ T cells were enriched by magnetic negative selection; naive cells were then positively selected on CD45RA, and the negative fraction formed the memory subset. Blood was obtained by leukapheresis, after which PBMCs were separated by Ficoll-Histopaque density gradient centrifugation and cryopreserved in liquid nitrogen vapor phase. Analytical flow cytometry was used to check the purity and quantity of every magnetically sorted T cell population. Genomic DNA was isolated from every sorted fraction and measured by UV absorbance on a Nanodrop 2000c.

Regarding this clone: Its antigen is unknown. Base qualities were left out, and no much larger clone turns up one base away.

The TCR comes from a man aged 18 to 29 in good health. Some clones in this sample may be carry-over from other donors' samples. The rearranged segments are TRBV7-2 and TRBJ1-6; the D gene is unclear. The sequencing sample was made of naive CD4+ T cells from PBMCs. The cell subset or site label, read with the paper, signifies: CD45RA+ positively selected. This receptor has the CDR3 CASSRFPSPLHF. The DNA reads as follows: TGTGCCAGCAGCCGGTTCCCTTCACCCCTCCACTTT.